The 21 T cell receptor beta chains reported below all come from one sample, sequenced in a study of T cell clonality in common variable immunodeficiency (dated by TCRdb to the mid-2010s). On the study overall, not on this receptor specifically: Fewer deletions and N-nucleotide insertions were reportedly observed in CVID TCRbeta sequences, and highly modified clones with 13 or more V deletions were reportedly absent from CVID TCRbeta sequences.

Library creation used the immunoSEQ multiplex PCR assay. Entries here come from immuneACCESS through TCRdb and include only in-frame sequences with V and J called. Some clones fail to appear in such tables; in the studies checked, an unresolved V gene covers under half of the shortfall, and the cause of the remainder is unknown. The table notes 25,000 to 35,000 clones here, none of them singletons. The ten top clones hold around 3.3% of the sample. Their antigen targets remain unknown. Sequencing was performed on peripheral blood mononuclear cells. These receptors were collected from a human donor with common variable immunodeficiency.

Remarks on this clone: The read ends 3 residues early relative to the CDR3; the germline J gene fills the gap. The V call is TRBV7-6, the J call TRBJ1-5; a possible D gene is TRBD1 (5 bases). V gave up 4 bases and J gave up 7 bases, with 11 bases separating them. There are 13 residues in the CDR3. CDR1 is SGHVS and CDR2 is FNYEAQ in the germline V gene. Incomplete CDR3 DNA: TGTGCCAGCAGCTCAGGGATGGGACAGCCC. Translating gives CASSSGMGQP. The whole CDR3 sequence reads CASSSGMGQPQHF.

The table lists this clone with many counts. The sequence runs out 3 residues before the end of the CDR3; the remainder is reconstructed from the germline J gene. V and J are TRBV20-1 and TRBJ2-1; D possibly corresponds to TRBD1 (6 bases). The V gene's germline CDR1 is DFQATT and CDR2 SNEGSKA (reference sequence). Between the trimmed V and J ends, which lost 4 bases and 4 bases, there was a span of 20 bases. The CDR3 extends over 16 amino acids. The CDR3 sequence is CSATGQKWTQYNEQFF. The CDR3 DNA, read in part, is TGCAGTGCTACCGGACAGAAATGGACCCAATACAATGAG.

This clone was seen only a few times. The read falls 3 residues short of the CDR3 end, and the missing part is taken from the germline J gene. V gene TRBV20-1 combines with J gene TRBJ2-7; the match to TRBD1 covers 9 bases. Per germline, CDR1 DFQATT and CDR2 SNEGSKA (reference sequence). The CDR3 has 15 amino acids. V was clipped by 3 bases and J by 6 bases; unmatched bases: 12. The DNA read from the CDR3 is TGCAGTGCTAGTGCAACCGGGACAGGGAGAATCGAG. This sequence encodes CSASATGTGRIE. The complete CDR3 sequence is CSASATGTGRIEQYF.

There are a few counts of this clone. Read coverage stops 3 residues before the CDR3 terminus; the germline J gene supplies the remainder. V is TRBV11-1 and J is TRBJ2-5; D is possibly TRBD2 (5 bases). CDR1 SGHAT and CDR2 FQDESV come from the germline V gene (reference sequence). The CDR3 is made up of 12 amino acids. CDR3 DNA (partial): TGTGCCAGCAGCTCATCACTAGATACC. Translated: CASSSSLDT. The CDR3 reads in full as CASSSSLDTQYF.

This clone was seen at least ten times. The CDR3 end falls 3 residues outside the read, so it is completed with the germline J gene. This chain joins TRBV29-1 and TRBJ1-1; possible D gene TRBD1, 5 bases. CDR1 and CDR2 from the germline V gene are SQVTM and ANQGSEA. V lost 6 bases and J 1 base, leaving 9 bases between the germline ends. The CDR3 covers 12 residues. The sequenced part of the CDR3 DNA is TGCAGCGTGATAAGGGGGAACACTGAA. Translated: CSVIRGNTE. The full CDR3 reads CSVIRGNTEAFF.

This clone was counted at least ten times. The sequenced fragment ends 3 residues before the CDR3 boundary, so the rest is inferred from the germline J gene. The genes are TRBV6-1 and TRBJ1-6, with 7 bases lining up with TRBD1. The CDR3 totals 15 residues. V lost 4 bases and J lost 5; bases outside the gene matches: 5. CDR1 is MNHNS, CDR2 SASEGT, per germline. The sequenced CDR3 bases are TGTGCCAGCAGTGGCCGGACAGGCGATAATTCACCC. Protein product: CASSGRTGDNSP. The full CDR3 sequence reads CASSGRTGDNSPLHF.

This clone was found a few times. The CDR3 is cut off 3 residues early in the read; its end comes from the germline J gene. The J gene is TRBJ2-7, the V gene TRBV20-1, with D possibly being TRBD2 (5 bases). Germline lookup yields CDR1 DFQATT and CDR2 SNEGSKA (reference sequence). V was pared by 7 bases and J by 2 bases, with 15 bases between. This CDR3 is 13 amino acids long. The part of the CDR3 DNA that was read is TGCAGTGTTCGCTTGGCGGGCCCCTACGAG. Residues: CSVRLAGPYE. The full CDR3 is CSVRLAGPYEQYF.

This clone was found a few times. The CDR3 reads CSAKGLVRSYGEQFF. The covered CDR3 bases are TGCAGTGCCAAGGGACTAGTACGTTCCTATGGTGAG. J is TRBJ2-1 and V is TRBV20-1; TRBD2 agrees at 8 bases. With the read ending 3 residues before the CDR3 end, the germline J gene is used to fill in that end. This CDR3 region has 15 residues. Germline-derived CDR1 and CDR2 are DFQATT and SNEGSKA (reference sequence). Trimming at V came to 6 bases and at J to 9 bases, leaving 16 bases not matched to a gene.

This clone came up a few times. The CDR3 end lies 3 residues beyond the end of the read and is filled in from the germline J gene. The chain recombines TRBV19 with TRBJ2-2; unclear D gene. V gave up 4 bases and J gave up 4 bases, with 4 bases separating them. Germline V lookup: CDR1 LNHDA, CDR2 SQIVND (reference sequence). CDR3 length: 12 amino acids. Incomplete CDR3 DNA: TGTGCCAGTAGTACCCGCACCGGGGAG. This codes for CASSTRTGE. The complete CDR3 sequence is CASSTRTGELFF.

This clone was seen repeatedly, ten times or more. Read data end 3 residues before the CDR3 end; the end is taken from the germline J gene. This rearrangement joins TRBV7-9 to TRBJ2-2; TRBD1 might be the D (5 bases). The CDR3 runs 14 residues. Deletions cut 0 bases from V and 6 bases from J, with 8 bases between. Germline CDR1 is SEHNR and CDR2 is FQNEAQ (reference sequence). The CDR3 reads CASSLATEAGELFF. The part of the CDR3 DNA that was read is TGTGCCAGCAGCTTAGCGACAGAGGCCGGGGAG. The whole variable domain, remainder taken from reference TRBV7-9 and TRBJ2-2, is DTGVSQNPRHKITKRGQNVTFRCDPISEHNRLYWYRQTLGQGPEFLTYFQNEAQLEKSRLLSDRFSAERPKGSFSTLEIQRTEQGDSAMYLCASSLATEAGELFFGEGSRLTVL.

This clone was seen only a few times. The read terminates 3 residues ahead of where the CDR3 ends, so the germline J gene completes it. V and J are TRBV5-6 and TRBJ2-5; 10 positions agree with TRBD1. The CDR3 length is 15 residues. Germline CDR1 is SGHDT and CDR2 is YYEEEE. V gave up 0 bases and J gave up 4 bases; unmatched junction bases: 3. CDR3 bases read: TGTGCCAGCAGCTTGGCCGGGACAGGGGTAGAGACC. Amino acids: CASSLAGTGVET. The complete CDR3 sequence is CASSLAGTGVETQYF. The variable domain in full, completed from reference TRBV5-6 and TRBJ2-5, reads DAGVTQSPTHLIKTRGQQVTLRCSPKSGHDTVSWYQQALGQGPQFIFQYYEEEERQRGNFPDRFSGHQFPNYSSELNVNALLLGDSALYLCASSLAGTGVETQYFGPGTRLLVL.

To note about this clone: The read terminates 3 residues ahead of where the CDR3 ends, so the germline J gene completes it. The genes are TRBV20-1 and TRBJ2-1; 11 bases align to TRBD2. With 3 bases clipped from V and 0 bases from J, the junction kept 19 bases outside the gene matches. Looked up from germline, CDR1 is DFQATT and CDR2 is SNEGSKA (reference sequence). CDR3 size: 21 residues. CDR3: CSASLIIPGLAALSSYNEQFF. The CDR3 bases that were read are TGCAGTGCTAGCCTTATAATCCCGGGACTAGCGGCCTTAAGCTCCTACAATGAG.

This clone occurred many times. Sequencing ends 3 residues short of the CDR3 end; the germline J gene provides the rest. V usage is TRBV7-8 and J usage is TRBJ1-1; a possible D gene is TRBD1 (6 bases). V gave up 2 bases and J gave up 5 bases, with 12 bases separating them. CDR3 length: 14 residues. Germline CDR1 SGHVS, CDR2 FQNEAQ. CDR3 protein: CASSLRGAGTEAFF. The CDR3 bases that were read are TGTGCCAGCAGCTTACGGGGGGCTGGGACTGAA.

This clone was seen ten or more times. Read sequence stops 3 residues before the CDR3 end, and the germline J gene provides the missing end. The chain joins TRBV7-2 to TRBJ2-7; the match to TRBD2 covers 9 bases. The CDR3 is made up of 14 amino acids. Germline CDR1 is SGHTA and CDR2 is FQGNSA. V was pared by 4 bases and J by 5 bases, with 6 bases of the junction left unmatched. The sequenced CDR3 bases are TGTGCCAGCAGCTGGGGACTAGCCCTAAACGAG. Translated: CASSWGLALNE. The whole CDR3 is CASSWGLALNEQYF.

This clone was found many times. The read comes to an end 3 residues before the CDR3 does, leaving the germline J gene to fill in the end. The rearrangement joins TRBV19 to TRBJ2-1; 9 positions agree with TRBD2. This CDR3 contains 16 residues. Trimming at V came to 3 bases and at J to 1 base, leaving 4 bases not matched to a gene. CDR1 LNHDA and CDR2 SQIVND come from the germline V gene (reference sequence). CDR3 bases read: TGTGCCAGTAGTATCACTAGCGGGTGGTCCTACAATGAG. This translates into CASSITSGWSYNE. In full, the CDR3 is CASSITSGWSYNEQFF.

This clone was counted between two and nine times. Sequencing ends 3 residues short of the CDR3 end; the germline J gene provides the rest. The chain employs TRBV2 and TRBJ2-7, with TRBD2 identical over 11 bases. Germline V lookup: CDR1 SNHLY, CDR2 FYNNEI. Trimming at V came to 8 bases and at J to 1 base, leaving 4 bases not matched to a gene. The CDR3 is 14 residues long. CDR3 residues: CASAVAGGSYEQYF. The DNA read from the CDR3 is TGTGCCAGCGCCGTAGCGGGAGGGTCCTACGAG.

For this clone: The read gets to within 3 residues of the CDR3 end, and the germline J gene fills in the rest. This chain joins TRBV30 and TRBJ2-7, with 7 bases that match TRBD2. CDR3 size: 15 residues. Germline V gene lookup returns CDR1 GTSNPN and CDR2 SVGIG (reference sequence). The trim removed 1 base at V and 2 bases at J, leaving 8 bases unmatched. The sequenced CDR3 bases are TGTGCCTGGAGTGGGGAGGGAAGCGGCACCTACGAG. As protein: CAWSGEGSGTYE. The entire CDR3 protein reads CAWSGEGSGTYEQYF. The variable domain in full, with the rest retrieved from reference TRBV30 and TRBJ2-7, is SQTIHQWPATLVQPVGSPLSLECTVEGTSNPNLYWYRQAAGRGLQLLFYSVGIGQISSEVPQNLSASRPQDRQFILSSKKLLLSDSGFYLCAWSGEGSGTYEQYFGPGTRLTVT.

In this sample, this clone turned up many times. The sequenced fragment ends 3 residues before the CDR3 boundary, so the rest is inferred from the germline J gene. The V and J genes are TRBV18 and TRBJ2-1; D is possibly TRBD1 or TRBD2 (5 bases each). V shed 3 bases and J shed 5 bases, with 8 bases lying between them. The germline CDR1 and CDR2 sequences are KGHSH and LQKENI. The CDR3 totals 13 residues. CDR3 residues: CASSPEGHNEQFF. CDR3 DNA (partial): TGTGCCAGCTCACCTGAGGGGCACAATGAG.

Many counts were recorded for this clone. Read data end 3 residues before the CDR3 end; the end is taken from the germline J gene. The chain is built from TRBV20-1 and TRBJ2-5; 9 bases align to TRBD2. The V segment lost 0 bases and the J segment 1 base; nucleotides outside the gene matches: 3. The V gene's germline CDR1 is DFQATT and CDR2 SNEGSKA (reference sequence). The CDR3 has 15 amino acids. Incomplete CDR3 DNA: TGCAGTGCTAGAGACGGCGGGAGGGCCCAAGAGACC. Protein sequence: CSARDGGRAQET. The whole CDR3 protein is CSARDGGRAQETQYF.

The table lists this clone with a few counts. Coverage ceases 3 residues before the CDR3 finishes, and the germline J gene fills in the end. The V and J genes are TRBV20-1 and TRBJ2-3, with 9 bases matching TRBD2. The CDR3 spans 15 residues. J lost 1 base, V lost 5 bases, and 7 bases had no gene match. Germline lookup yields CDR1 DFQATT and CDR2 SNEGSKA (reference sequence). The covered CDR3 bases are TGCAGTGCTGCCTCTCTAGCGGGACGCACAGATACG. Its protein is CSAASLAGRTDT. From start to end, the CDR3 is CSAASLAGRTDTQYF.

This clone was seen repeatedly, ten times or more. Sequencing ends 3 residues short of the CDR3 end; the germline J gene provides the rest. The rearrangement uses TRBV2 and TRBJ1-4, with TRBD1 identical over 8 bases. The CDR3 contains 14 residues. V was clipped by 6 bases and J by 3 bases; unmatched bases: 3. Germline values: CDR1 SNHLY, CDR2 FYNNEI. The CDR3 DNA, read in part, is TGTGCCAGCAGGACAGGGGTGGCTAATGAAAAA. Residues: CASRTGVANEK. The whole CDR3 reads CASRTGVANEKLFF.